These 19 T cell receptor beta chains were all obtained from the same sample, sequenced in a study of cytomegalovirus exposure and HLA in healthy donors. Primers for the PCR totalled 60 Vbeta and 13 Jbeta. Generated by immunoSEQ multiplex PCR, the TCRdb table keeps only in-frame clones and is missing some. In the table there are about 210,000 clones, around 80% of which are singletons. Sequencing was done on a sample of PBMCs. The origin of the receptors is a boy younger than 18 in good health and CMV-seronegative.

This CDR3 is CASSSRGGTEAFF. CDR3 coding DNA: TGTGCCAGCAGTTCCCGGGGGGGGACTGAAGCTTTCTTT. The chain is built from TRBV27 and TRBJ1-1; a weak D match, TRBD1 (5 bases). Looked up from germline, CDR1 is MNHEY and CDR2 is SMNVEV (reference sequence). CDR3 length: 13 amino acids. V lost 4 bases, J lost 5 bases, and 11 bases lay in between.

This chain connects TRBV19 to TRBJ1-2; a weak D match, TRBD1 (5 bases). Germline V gene data show CDR1 as LNHDA and CDR2 as SQIVND (reference sequence). CDR3 length: 14 residues. V gave up 5 bases and J gave up 4 bases, with 14 bases separating them. CDR3 bases: TGTGCCAGTAGTCTTTTACAGGACCTCTATGGCTACACCTTC. Protein sequence: CASSLLQDLYGYTF. Full variable domain (remainder filled in from reference TRBV19 and TRBJ1-2): DGGITQSPKYLFRKEGQNVTLSCEQNLNHDAMYWYRQDPGQGLRLIYYSQIVNDFQKGDIAEGYSVSREKKESFPLTVTSAQKNPTAFYLCASSLLQDLYGYTFGSGTRLTVV.

V usage is TRBV6-1 and J usage is TRBJ2-2; D possibly corresponds to TRBD1 (6 bases). The V end was cut by 0 bases, the J end by 9 bases, with 11 bases between. Germline values: CDR1 MNHNS, CDR2 SASEGT. This CDR3 contains 14 residues. CDR3 coding DNA: TGTGCCAGCAGTGAAGCCCCAGGGGTCCGGGAGCTGTTTTTT. Translation: CASSEAPGVRELFF.

The chain links TRBV2 to TRBJ1-1, with a weak D call TRBD1 (6 bases). The CDR3 loop spans 12 amino acids. V dropped 10 bases and J dropped 1 base, with 10 bases sitting between them. Looked up from germline, CDR1 is SNHLY and CDR2 is FYNNEI. The CDR3 DNA sequence: TGTGCCACAGGGGTTTGGAACACTGAAGCTTTCTTT. It translates to CATGVWNTEAFF.

This clone came up once. The rearrangement joins TRBV5-1 to TRBJ2-2; D perhaps matches TRBD2 (6 bases). The ends were cut back, 4 bases at V and 6 bases at J, with 22 bases in the middle. The length of the CDR3 is 17 residues. Germline assignment: CDR1 SGHRS and CDR2 YFSETQ. The CDR3 nucleotides read TGCGCCAGCAGCCTGGACCCGGGGGTTCCTTGGGCCGGGGAGCTGTTTTTT. Protein sequence: CASSLDPGVPWAGELFF.

This clone was counted a few times. This chain joins TRBV7-9 and TRBJ1-1; 8 bases agree with TRBD1. The CDR3 spans 15 residues. Germline CDR1 and CDR2: SEHNR and FQNEAQ (reference sequence). Trimming took 11 bases from V and 6 from J; bases not matched to a gene: 17. The CDR3 sequence is CAWTSNWTGTPEAFF. CDR3 nucleotides: TGTGCCTGGACATCCAACTGGACAGGGACGCCTGAAGCTTTCTTT.

The gene calls are TRBV7-6 and TRBJ2-7; D gene ambiguous. V shed 1 base and J shed 1 base, with 8 bases lying between them. The CDR3 spans 14 residues. Per the germline V gene, CDR1 is SGHVS and CDR2 is FNYEAQ. The CDR3 region is CASSLGARSYEQYF. The CDR3, as DNA: TGTGCCAGCAGCTTAGGGGCCAGGTCCTACGAGCAGTACTTC.

This clone was observed a few times. The chain links TRBV21-1 to TRBJ1-1; whether TRBD1, the table's D call, matches the DNA was not checked. TRBV21-1 is described as a pseudogene. This CDR3 comprises 18 residues. The CDR3 region is CASSKGGDREGVDTEAFF. The CDR3 bases are TGTGCCAGCAGCAAAGGAGGGGACAGGGAGGGGGTAGACACTGAAGCTTTCTTT.

The V and J genes are TRBV29-1 and TRBJ1-2; D unresolved. The CDR3 is 14 residues long. Trimming pared 0 bases from V and 5 bases from J, leaving 13 bases between. The germline gives CDR1 SQVTM, CDR2 ANQGSEA. CDR3 coding DNA: TGCAGCGTTGAAGAACCCGGTCTAGGTTATGGCTACACCTTC. Its translation: CSVEEPGLGYGYTF.

The chain combines TRBV6-1 with TRBJ2-1, with D tentatively TRBD2 (6 bases). Deletions cut 6 bases from V and 13 bases from J, with 16 bases between. The CDR3 extends over 12 amino acids. Germline V gives CDR1 MNHNS, CDR2 SASEGT. CDR3 nucleotides: TGTGCCAGCAGCCGGTTGGGACTTGAACAGTTCTTC. Protein product: CASSRLGLEQFF.

This clone appeared once. The chain joins TRBV5-8 to TRBJ2-7; D is unresolved. The CDR3 extends over 14 amino acids. Trimming took off 1 base at V and 2 bases at J, with 10 bases between the two ends. Germline CDR1 SGHTS, CDR2 YDEGEE. CDR3 nucleotides: TGTGCCAGCAGCTTGACGGGTCAGACCTACGAGCAGTACTTC. Translated: CASSLTGQTYEQYF.

V is TRBV30 and J is TRBJ1-1; no definite D call. Germline CDR1 is GTSNPN and CDR2 is SVGIG (reference sequence). The CDR3 consists of 11 residues. V was shortened by 0 bases and J by 11 bases, with 10 bases between the two germline ends. Here the CDR3 reads CAWSVISGAFF. The CDR3 region has the DNA TGTGCCTGGAGTGTGATATCCGGGGCTTTCTTT.

This clone showed up just once. The CDR3 DNA reads as TGTGCCAGCAGCGGTGGAGGGCTTTCGGTGAGGAACACTGAAGCTTTCTTT. Amino acids: CASSGGGLSVRNTEAFF. V is TRBV11-3 and J is TRBJ1-1; D not certain. This CDR3 comprises 17 residues. V was cut by 5 bases and J by 1 base, with 20 bases left in between. Germline assignment: CDR1 SGHNT and CDR2 YENEEA.

The chain employs TRBV5-8 and TRBJ2-7; D not certain. The CDR3 contains 11 residues. In germline, CDR1 is SGHTS, CDR2 YDEGEE. V was pared by 7 bases and J by 7 bases, with 12 bases between. This CDR3 is CASGPRREQYF. The DNA of the CDR3 is TGTGCCAGCGGGCCCCGGCGAGAGCAGTACTTC.

The chain is built from TRBV29-1 and TRBJ2-5; 10 bases match TRBD1. Trimming cost V 5 bases and J 4 bases; bases outside gene matches: 4. This CDR3 has 13 amino acids. Germline CDR1 is SQVTM and CDR2 is ANQGSEA. The CDR3 DNA follows: TGCAGCGTTCTGACAGGGGGCCCAGAGACCCAGTACTTC. The encoded protein is CSVLTGGPETQYF.

This clone appeared once. The rearrangement joins TRBV7-8 to TRBJ1-5; D is unresolved. There are 18 residues in the CDR3. The V end was cut by 0 bases, the J end by 6 bases, with 21 bases between. In germline, CDR1 is SGHVS, CDR2 FQNEAQ. CDR3 coding DNA: TGTGCCAGCAGCTTAGCTTCGTTTTCGGGGAAGATGGTTCAGCCCCAGCATTTT. It translates to CASSLASFSGKMVQPQHF.

This clone was seen a single time. The chain has TRBV11-2 and TRBJ2-2; a possible D gene is TRBD2 (5 bases). Trimming left V 5 bases short and J 6 bases short, with 19 bases between. The CDR3 length is 16 residues. Germline values: CDR1 SGHAT, CDR2 FQNNGV. The CDR3 region is CASSLAPTGSAGELFF. The CDR3 nucleotides read TGTGCCAGCAGCCTAGCCCCGACGGGGTCGGCCGGGGAGCTGTTTTTT.

The genes are TRBV7-9 and TRBJ1-2, with D perhaps TRBD1 (5 bases). The CDR3 extends over 14 amino acids. CDR1 and CDR2 from the germline V gene are SEHNR and FQNEAQ (reference sequence). Trimming shortened V by 3 bases and J by 4 bases, and 12 bases separated the two germline ends. CDR3 sequence reads: CASSFIPGGYGYTF. CDR3 bases: TGTGCCAGCAGCTTTATTCCCGGGGGCTATGGCTACACCTTC.

This chain joins TRBV18 and TRBJ1-1; maybe TRBD1 (5 bases). CDR3 size: 16 residues. V lost 1 base to trimming and J lost 3 bases, with 15 bases between them. Germline V gives CDR1 KGHSH, CDR2 LQKENI. CDR3 protein: CASSPQTRVMDTEAFF. DNA for the CDR3: TGTGCCAGCTCACCACAGACCAGGGTGATGGACACTGAAGCTTTCTTT.